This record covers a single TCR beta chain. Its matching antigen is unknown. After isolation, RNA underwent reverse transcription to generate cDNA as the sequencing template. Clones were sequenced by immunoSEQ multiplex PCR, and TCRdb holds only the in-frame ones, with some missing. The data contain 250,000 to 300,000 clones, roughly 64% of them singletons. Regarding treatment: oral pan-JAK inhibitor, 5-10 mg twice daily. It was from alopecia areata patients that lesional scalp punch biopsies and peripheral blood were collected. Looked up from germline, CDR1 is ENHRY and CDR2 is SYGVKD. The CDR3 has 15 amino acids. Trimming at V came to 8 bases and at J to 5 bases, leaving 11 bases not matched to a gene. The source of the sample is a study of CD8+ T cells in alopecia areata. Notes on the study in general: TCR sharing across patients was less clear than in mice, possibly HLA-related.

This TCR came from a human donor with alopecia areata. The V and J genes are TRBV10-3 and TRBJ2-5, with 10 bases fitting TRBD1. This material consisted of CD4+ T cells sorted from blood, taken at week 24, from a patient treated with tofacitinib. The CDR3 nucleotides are TGTGCCATCGGACAGGGGGGGACTAGACACGAGACCCAGTACTTC. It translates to CAIGQGGTRHETQYF.